A selection of T cell receptor beta chains follows, all from one sample in a study of early T cells in non-severe SARS-CoV-2 infection. TCRdb used MiXCR to reprocess the 5' RACE reads, holding one entry per CDR3 protein. The repertoire holds approximately 89,000 distinct CDR3 sequences, with about an eighth as singletons. The sample consisted of whole blood. All receptors come from an adult who was a healthcare worker with PCR-confirmed SARS-CoV-2 infection or an uninfected control (not recorded which). Each CDR3 is given with its conserved first and last residue. A D gene is named only where the DNA matches it firmly. Clone size appears in some rows only: once, few, many, or a class for an expanded clone.

V	size	D	length	J	DNA	CDR3
TRBV20-1	many	TRBD2	16	TRBJ2-7	TGCAGTGCTAGAGATCCTTCCCAGCGGGGGTGGTACGAGCAGTACTTC	CSARDPSQRGWYEQYF
TRBV6-1	few	NA	13	TRBJ2-6	TGTGCCACTACGGTCCTAGGGGCCAACGTCCTGACTTTC	CATTVLGANVLTF
TRBV19	NA	NA	13	TRBJ2-3	TGTGCCAGTAGTATTCAGGTGACAGATACGCAGTATTTT	CASSIQVTDTQYF
TRBV25-1	many	TRBD2	14	TRBJ2-1	TGTGCCAGCAGTCCTAGCGGGGGCTACAATGAGCAGTTCTTC	CASSPSGGYNEQFF
TRBV7-9	few	NA	15	TRBJ1-5	TGTGCCAGCAGCCCCACAGGGTCGAGCGGTCAGCCCCAGCATTTT	CASSPTGSSGQPQHF
TRBV20-1	many	TRBD1	15	TRBJ2-7	TGCAGTGCTATTTTTCCCGGGACAGGGTCCTACGAGCAGTACTTC	CSAIFPGTGSYEQYF
TRBV2	many	TRBD2	15	TRBJ2-3	TGTGCCAGCAGTCCTAGCGGGGCGGGAGCAGATACGCAGTATTTT	CASSPSGAGADTQYF
TRBV7-9	many	TRBD2	16	TRBJ2-7	TGTGCCAGCAGCTCGTTAGCGGGACGTAGTTGGGATGAGCAGTACTTC	CASSSLAGRSWDEQYF
TRBV6-4	NA	NA	16	TRBJ2-1	TGTGCCAGCAGTGGGGGGAGAGGGGGAGGCCACAATGAGCGGTTCTTC	CASSGGRGGGHNERFF
TRBV10-1	few	TRBD1	16	TRBJ1-1	TGCGCCAGCAGTGAGTCGACGGACAGGGAAAAAACTGAAGCTTTCTTT	CASSESTDREKTEAFF
TRBV10-2	few	TRBD1	15	TRBJ1-3	TGCGCCAGCAACCGGGACAGGGACTCTGGAAACACCATATATTTT	CASNRDRDSGNTIYF
TRBV4-1	few	NA	14	TRBJ2-1	TGCGCCAGCAGCCAAGATTGGCCCTACAATGAGCAGTTCTTC	CASSQDWPYNEQFF
TRBV11-2	NA	NA	17	TRBJ2-3	TGTGCCAGCAGCTTAGTGGGAGACCGAAGGGGGGCAGATACGCAGTATTTT	CASSLVGDRRGADTQYF
TRBV5-5	many	NA	16	TRBJ2-1	TGTGCCAGCAGCTTTATTCTGCAGACCTCCTACAATGAGCAGTTCTTC	CASSFILQTSYNEQFF
TRBV11-2	NA	NA	14	TRBJ2-1	TGTGCCAGCAGCTTATCAGGGGATTGGAATGAGCAGTTCTTC	CASSLSGDWNEQFF
TRBV7-9	NA	NA	13	TRBJ2-7	TGTGCCAGCAGCCAAGGCGGGTGGAACGAGCAGTACTTC	CASSQGGWNEQYF
TRBV29-1	NA	NA	11	TRBJ2-1	TGCAGCGTTGGACGGTACAATGAGCAGTTCTTC	CSVGRYNEQFF
TRBV10-2	many	TRBD2	19	TRBJ2-1	TGCGCCAGCAGCTCACCGGGACTAGCGGGAGGCCCAGGGTCAAGCGAGCAGTTCTTC	CASSSPGLAGGPGSSEQFF
TRBV7-2	few	NA	15	TRBJ2-5	TGTGCCAGCAGCCGTGGGGCAGTGATTCAAGAGACCCAGTACTTC	CASSRGAVIQETQYF
TRBV7-9	many	TRBD2	15	TRBJ2-1	TGTGCCAGCAGCTTGGCGGGAGCTGCCTACAATGAGCAGTTCTTC	CASSLAGAAYNEQFF
TRBV7-9	NA	NA	12	TRBJ1-2	TGTGCCAGCAGCTCGGACAGCTATGGCTACACCTTC	CASSSDSYGYTF
TRBV6-5	many	TRBD1	15	TRBJ1-1	TGTGCCAGCAGCCTACAGGGGGCCATTGGAGCTGAAGCTTTCTTT	CASSLQGAIGAEAFF
TRBV19	NA	NA	13	TRBJ1-5	TGTGCCAGTAGTATGGACTACAGTCAGCCCCAGCATTTT	CASSMDYSQPQHF
TRBV4-1	NA	TRBD1	15	TRBJ2-7	TGCGCCAGCAGCCACTTTCCGGGACAGGGGGACGAGCAGTACTTC	CASSHFPGQGDEQYF
TRBV6-6	many	TRBD1	16	TRBJ2-7	TGTGCCAGCAGTTTCGATTTTTTGGGACAGGGGGTCGAGCAGTACTTC	CASSFDFLGQGVEQYF
TRBV19	NA	NA	15	TRBJ2-7	TGTGCCAGTAGTATTTCAGGGACTGGATACTACGAGCAGTACTTC	CASSISGTGYYEQYF
TRBV10-3	few	NA	14	TRBJ2-3	TGTGCCATCAGTGATCCAGGACTGACAGATACGCAGTATTTT	CAISDPGLTDTQYF
TRBV7-8	many	TRBD1	16	TRBJ2-2	TGTGCCAGCAGCTTCCAGGGGGTACCGGACACCGGGGAGCTGTTTTTT	CASSFQGVPDTGELFF
TRBV6-6	few	NA	16	TRBJ2-4	TGTGCCAGCAGTTTTAAGGTTCTCGAGTCCAAAAACATTCAGTACTTC	CASSFKVLESKNIQYF
TRBV12-3/TRBV12-4	NA	TRBD1	15	TRBJ1-2	TGTGCCAGCAGTCGTGGCCGGACAGGAGGATATGGCTACACCTTC	CASSRGRTGGYGYTF
TRBV20-1	many	NA	15	TRBJ2-3	TGCAGTGCACCCCGCGCGGCCGGGGGCCGGGATACGCAGTATTTT	CSAPRAAGGRDTQYF
TRBV18	few	TRBD1	15	TRBJ1-4	TGTGCCAGCTCACCGACAGGGCTATTAGGGGAAAAACTGTTTTTT	CASSPTGLLGEKLFF
TRBV11-2	few	NA	16	TRBJ2-1	TGTGCCAGCAGCACCCAGGGAGGGGGGCGTATGGATGAGCAGTTCTTC	CASSTQGGGRMDEQFF
TRBV11-2	NA	NA	16	TRBJ2-1	TGTGCCAGCAGGCATATGGCCCCGAAGCGGCGCAATGAGCAGTTCTTC	CASRHMAPKRRNEQFF
TRBV11-1	NA	NA	15	TRBJ2-1	TGTGCCAGCAGCTCTAGTTGGACCCCGTCGGAGGAGCAGTTCTTC	CASSSSWTPSEEQFF
TRBV2	NA	TRBD1	14	TRBJ1-1	TGTGCCAGCACCGCGCGTACAGGGGGCACTGAAGCTTTCTTT	CASTARTGGTEAFF
TRBV27	many	TRBD1	14	TRBJ2-5	TGTGCCAGCAGTTTAAACAGGGGAGAAGAGACCCAGTACTTC	CASSLNRGEETQYF
TRBV11-3	many	NA	14	TRBJ2-5	TGTGCCAGCAAGGAGACGAGCGGACAAGAGACCCAGTACTTC	CASKETSGQETQYF
TRBV6-1	many	TRBD1	15	TRBJ1-1	TGTGCCAGAATTCCTCCGGACAGGAAATATACTGAAGCTTTCTTT	CARIPPDRKYTEAFF
TRBV7-9	NA	NA	15	TRBJ2-1	TGTGCCAGCAGTCAGGACAATTTTGACTACAATGAGCAGTTCTTC	CASSQDNFDYNEQFF
TRBV11-3	many	NA	15	TRBJ2-1	TGTGCCAGCAGCTTAGATGACCGAAGCTACAATGAGCAGTTCTTC	CASSLDDRSYNEQFF
TRBV29-1	many	NA	15	TRBJ2-3	TGCAGCGTTGATGGCGGCCCCACCGCCCGGATTACGCAGTATTTT	CSVDGGPTARITQYF
TRBV27	many	NA	15	TRBJ1-4	TGTGCCAGCAGGCCGTGGACGAAGGGGGATGAAAAACTGTTTTTT	CASRPWTKGDEKLFF
TRBV5-1	NA	NA	17	TRBJ1-1	TGCGCCAGCAGCGTCGGACAGTCAACTCTGGTAGGGACTGAAGCTTTCTTT	CASSVGQSTLVGTEAFF
TRBV6-5	NA	NA	12	TRBJ2-2	TGTGCCAGCAGCCAGTCTCCCGGGGAGCTGTTTTTT	CASSQSPGELFF
TRBV30	many	TRBD1	14	TRBJ1-6	TGTGCCTGGAGCCGGGACAGGTATAATTCACCCCTCCACTTT	CAWSRDRYNSPLHF
TRBV28	few	NA	17	TRBJ2-3	TGTGCCAGCAGTCCTCGGCGGGCTGCCGCTAGCACAGATACGCAGTATTTT	CASSPRRAAASTDTQYF
TRBV18	many	TRBD1	17	TRBJ2-3	TGTGCCAGCTCACCAGCCTCCCGACAGGGGGCAACGGATACGCAGTATTTT	CASSPASRQGATDTQYF
TRBV11-2	many	NA	15	TRBJ2-2	TGTGCCAGCGGCGTGCGGGCGGCAGTACTCGGGGAGCTGTTTTTT	CASGVRAAVLGELFF
TRBV7-3	once	NA	14	TRBJ2-2	TGTGCCAGCAGCACCCAGGGATACACCGGGGAGCTGTTTTTT	CASSTQGYTGELFF
TRBV3-1	NA	NA	14	TRBJ1-6	TGTGCCAGCAGCCACCGGGGAGAATATTCACCCCTCCACTTT	CASSHRGEYSPLHF
TRBV6-5	few	NA	13	TRBJ1-5	TGTGCCAGCAGTTACTCGAGGGGACAGCCCCAGCATTTT	CASSYSRGQPQHF
TRBV6-1	NA	TRBD1	17	TRBJ2-3	TGTGCCAGCAGTGCGAGGCCGGGACAGGGGGCGACAGATACGCAGTATTTT	CASSARPGQGATDTQYF
TRBV7-9	many	TRBD1	15	TRBJ2-7	TGTGCCAGCAGCCCACCGGGACAGGGTGGGCACGAGCAGTACTTC	CASSPPGQGGHEQYF
TRBV20-1	many	TRBD2	13	TRBJ2-3	TGCAGTGCTCTTAGCGGGGGTACAGATACGCAGTATTTT	CSALSGGTDTQYF
TRBV2	many	NA	14	TRBJ2-3	TGTGCCAGCAGTGAAAGAGGCTTTACAGATACGCAGTATTTT	CASSERGFTDTQYF
TRBV2	NA	NA	12	TRBJ2-3	TGTGCCAGCACCCTACTGCTAGATACGCAGTATTTT	CASTLLLDTQYF
TRBV4-1	many	NA	15	TRBJ2-1	TGCGCCAGCAGCCAAGGCGTCAGCTCCTACAATGAGCAGTTCTTC	CASSQGVSSYNEQFF
TRBV14	few	NA	14	TRBJ1-1	TGTGCCAGCAGCCAAGATCTGGGGTCCACTGAAGCTTTCTTT	CASSQDLGSTEAFF